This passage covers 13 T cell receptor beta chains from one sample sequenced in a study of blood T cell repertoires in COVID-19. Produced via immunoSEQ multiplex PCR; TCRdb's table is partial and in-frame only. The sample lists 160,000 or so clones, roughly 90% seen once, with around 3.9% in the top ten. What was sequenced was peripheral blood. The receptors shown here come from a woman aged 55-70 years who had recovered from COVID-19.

The CDR3 here is CASSSRGDIFQPQHF. CDR3 bases: TGTGCCAGCAGCTCCCGGGGGGACATCTTCCAGCCCCAGCATTTT. The V and J genes are TRBV7-9 and TRBJ1-5, with D possibly matching TRBD1 (6 bases). The CDR3 consists of 15 residues. CDR1 is SEHNR and CDR2 is FQNEAQ in the germline V gene (reference sequence). Deletions cut 4 bases from V and 7 bases from J, with 17 bases between.

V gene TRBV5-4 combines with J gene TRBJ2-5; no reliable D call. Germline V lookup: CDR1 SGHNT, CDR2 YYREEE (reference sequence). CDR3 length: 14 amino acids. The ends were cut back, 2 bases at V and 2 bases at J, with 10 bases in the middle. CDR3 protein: CASSFDWMQETQYF. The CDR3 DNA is TGTGCCAGCAGCTTTGACTGGATGCAAGAGACCCAGTACTTC.

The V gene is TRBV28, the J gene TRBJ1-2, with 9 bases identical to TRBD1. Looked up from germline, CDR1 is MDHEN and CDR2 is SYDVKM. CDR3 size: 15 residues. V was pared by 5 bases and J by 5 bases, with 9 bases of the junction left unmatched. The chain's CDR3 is CASSRPGQGAYGYTF. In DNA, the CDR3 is TGTGCCAGCAGTCGACCGGGACAGGGAGCTTATGGCTACACCTTC.

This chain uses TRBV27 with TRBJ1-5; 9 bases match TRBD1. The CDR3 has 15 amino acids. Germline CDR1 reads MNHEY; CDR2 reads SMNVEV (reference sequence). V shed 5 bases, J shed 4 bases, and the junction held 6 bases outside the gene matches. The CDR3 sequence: CASSKGQGWNQPQHF. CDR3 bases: TGTGCCAGCAGTAAGGGACAGGGTTGGAATCAGCCCCAGCATTTT.

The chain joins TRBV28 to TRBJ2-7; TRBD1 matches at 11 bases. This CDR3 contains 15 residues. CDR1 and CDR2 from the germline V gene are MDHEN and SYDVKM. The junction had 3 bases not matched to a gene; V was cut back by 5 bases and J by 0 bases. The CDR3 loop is CASSPGTGGSYEQYF. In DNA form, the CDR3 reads TGTGCCAGCAGTCCTGGGACAGGGGGCTCCTACGAGCAGTACTTC. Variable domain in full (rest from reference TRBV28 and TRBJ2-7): DVKVTQSSRYLVKRTGEKVFLECVQDMDHENMFWYRQDPGLGLRLIYFSYDVKMKEKGDIPEGYSVSREKKERFSLILESASTNQTSMYLCASSPGTGGSYEQYFGPGTRLTVT.

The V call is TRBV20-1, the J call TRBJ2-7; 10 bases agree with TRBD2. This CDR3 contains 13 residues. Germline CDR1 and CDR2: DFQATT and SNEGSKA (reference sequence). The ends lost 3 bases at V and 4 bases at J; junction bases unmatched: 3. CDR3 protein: CSASSSGGYEQYF. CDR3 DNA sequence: TGCAGTGCTAGTAGTAGCGGGGGGTACGAGCAGTACTTC.

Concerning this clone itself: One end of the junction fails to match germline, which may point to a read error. CDR3 nucleotides: TGTGCCGGCAGTTCGGGCAACAGGGATAATTCACCCCTCCACTTT. Translated, it gives CAGSSGNRDNSPLHF. V and J are TRBV7-8 and TRBJ1-6; the D gene is possibly TRBD1 (6 bases). Germline V gene lookup returns CDR1 SGHVS and CDR2 FQNEAQ. This CDR3 has 15 residues.

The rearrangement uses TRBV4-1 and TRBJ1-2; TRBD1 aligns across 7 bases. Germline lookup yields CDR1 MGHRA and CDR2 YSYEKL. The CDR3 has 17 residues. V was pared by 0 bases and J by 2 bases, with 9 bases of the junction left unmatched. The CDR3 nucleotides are TGCGCCAGCAGCCAAGACGATCTTTTGGACAGGAACTATGGCTACACCTTC. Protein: CASSQDDLLDRNYGYTF.

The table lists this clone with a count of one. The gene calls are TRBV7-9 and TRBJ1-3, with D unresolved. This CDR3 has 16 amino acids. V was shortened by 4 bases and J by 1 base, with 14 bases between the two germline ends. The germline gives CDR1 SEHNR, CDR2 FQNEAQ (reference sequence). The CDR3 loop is CASSSGGSSSGNTIYF. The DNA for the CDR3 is TGTGCCAGCAGCTCCGGCGGGAGCAGTTCTGGAAACACCATATATTTT.

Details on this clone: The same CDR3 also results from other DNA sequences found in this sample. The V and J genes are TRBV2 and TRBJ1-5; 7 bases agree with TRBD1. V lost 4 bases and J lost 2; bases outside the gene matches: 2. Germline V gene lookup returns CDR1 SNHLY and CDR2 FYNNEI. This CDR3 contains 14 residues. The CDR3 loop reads CASSATGGNQPQHF. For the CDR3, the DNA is TGTGCCAGCAGTGCTACAGGGGGCAATCAGCCCCAGCATTTT.

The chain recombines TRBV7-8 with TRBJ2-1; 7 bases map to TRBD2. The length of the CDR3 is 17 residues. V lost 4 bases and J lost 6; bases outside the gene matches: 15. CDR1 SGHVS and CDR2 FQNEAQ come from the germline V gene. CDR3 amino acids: CASSSRYGGSAGNEQFF. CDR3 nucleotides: TGTGCCAGCAGCTCTCGGTACGGGGGGAGTGCGGGCAATGAGCAGTTCTTC. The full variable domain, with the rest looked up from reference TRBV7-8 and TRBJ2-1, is GAGVSQSPRYKVAKRGQDVALRCDPISGHVSLFWYQQALGQGPEFLTYFQNEAQLDKSGLPSDRFFAERPEGSVSTLKIQRTQQEDSAVYLCASSSRYGGSAGNEQFFGPGTRLTVL.

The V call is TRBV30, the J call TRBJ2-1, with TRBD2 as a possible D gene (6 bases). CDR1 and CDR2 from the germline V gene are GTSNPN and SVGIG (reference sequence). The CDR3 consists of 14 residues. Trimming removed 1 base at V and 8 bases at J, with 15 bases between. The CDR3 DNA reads TGTGCCTGGAGTGGGTTTGGGGGGATCTATGAGCAGTTCTTC. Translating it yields CAWSGFGGIYEQFF.

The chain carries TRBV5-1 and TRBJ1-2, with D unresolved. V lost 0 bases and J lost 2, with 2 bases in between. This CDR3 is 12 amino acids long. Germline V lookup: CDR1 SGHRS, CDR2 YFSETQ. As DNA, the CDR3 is TGCGCCAGCAGCTTGGCGAACTATGGCTACACCTTC. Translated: CASSLANYGYTF.